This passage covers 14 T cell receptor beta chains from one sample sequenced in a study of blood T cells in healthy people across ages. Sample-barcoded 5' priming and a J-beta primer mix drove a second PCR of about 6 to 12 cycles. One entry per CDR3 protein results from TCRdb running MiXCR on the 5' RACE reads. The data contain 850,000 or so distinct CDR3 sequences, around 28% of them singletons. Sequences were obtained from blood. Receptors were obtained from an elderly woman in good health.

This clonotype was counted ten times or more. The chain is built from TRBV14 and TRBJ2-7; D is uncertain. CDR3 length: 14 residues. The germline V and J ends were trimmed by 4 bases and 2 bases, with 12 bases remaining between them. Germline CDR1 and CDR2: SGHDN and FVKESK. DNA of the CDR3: TGTGCCAGCAGCCGCGACCTTTATACCTACGAGCAGTACTTC. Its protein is CASSRDLYTYEQYF.

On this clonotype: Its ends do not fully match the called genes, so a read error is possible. The CDR3 here is CAGSLYNEQFF. The CDR3 bases are TGTGCCGGCAGCCTGTACAATGAGCAGTTCTTC. The chain uses TRBV6-2 or TRBV6-3 and TRBJ2-1; no firm D call. Germline loops: CDR1 MNHEY, CDR2 SVGEGT. This CDR3 comprises 11 residues.

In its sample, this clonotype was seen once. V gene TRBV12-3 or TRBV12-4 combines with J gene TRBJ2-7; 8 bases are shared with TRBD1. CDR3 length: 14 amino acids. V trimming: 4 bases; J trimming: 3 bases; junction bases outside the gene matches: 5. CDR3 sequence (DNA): TGTGCCAGCAGTTCAAACAGGGGGTACTACGAGCAGTACTTC. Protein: CASSSNRGYYEQYF.

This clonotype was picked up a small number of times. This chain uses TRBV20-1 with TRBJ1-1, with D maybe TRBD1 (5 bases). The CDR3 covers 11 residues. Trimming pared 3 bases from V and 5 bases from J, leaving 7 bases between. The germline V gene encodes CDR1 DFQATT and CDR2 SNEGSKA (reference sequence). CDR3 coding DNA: TGCAGTGCTAGCGGGGGGACTGAAGCTTTCTTT. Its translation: CSASGGTEAFF.

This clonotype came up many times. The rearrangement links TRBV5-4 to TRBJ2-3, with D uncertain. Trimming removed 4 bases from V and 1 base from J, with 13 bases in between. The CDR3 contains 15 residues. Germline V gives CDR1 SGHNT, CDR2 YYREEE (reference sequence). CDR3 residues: CASSPRRARTDTQYF. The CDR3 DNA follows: TGTGCCAGCAGCCCGCGTAGGGCCCGCACAGATACGCAGTATTTT.

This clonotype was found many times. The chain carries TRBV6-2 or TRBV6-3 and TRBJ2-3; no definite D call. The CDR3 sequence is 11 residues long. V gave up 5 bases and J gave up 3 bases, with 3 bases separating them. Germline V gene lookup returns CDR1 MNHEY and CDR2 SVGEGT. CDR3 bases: TGTGCCAGCAGTACAACAGATACGCAGTATTTT. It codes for CASSTTDTQYF.

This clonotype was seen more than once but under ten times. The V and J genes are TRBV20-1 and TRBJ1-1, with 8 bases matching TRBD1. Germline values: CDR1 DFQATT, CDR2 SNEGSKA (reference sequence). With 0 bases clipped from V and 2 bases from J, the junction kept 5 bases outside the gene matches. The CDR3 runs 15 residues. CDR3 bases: TGCAGTGCTAGAGATCAAGGGACAGGTAACACTGAAGCTTTCTTT. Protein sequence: CSARDQGTGNTEAFF.

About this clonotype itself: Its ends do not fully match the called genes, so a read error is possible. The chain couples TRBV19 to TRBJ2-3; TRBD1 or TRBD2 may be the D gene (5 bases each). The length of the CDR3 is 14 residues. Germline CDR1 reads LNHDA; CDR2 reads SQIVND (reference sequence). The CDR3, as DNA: TGTGCCAGTAAGGGGTTCTCTAGCACAGATACGCAGGATTTT. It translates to CASKGFSSTDTQDF. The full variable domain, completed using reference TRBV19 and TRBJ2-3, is DGGITQSPKYLFRKEGQNVTLSCEQNLNHDAMYWYRQDPGQGLRLIYYSQIVNDFQKGDIAEGYSVSREKKESFPLTVTSAQKNPTAFYLCASKGFSSTDTQDFGPGTRLTVL.

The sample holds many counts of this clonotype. The CDR3 sequence is CASSPSWRELQETQYF. The CDR3, as DNA: TGTGCCAGCAGCCCCTCGTGGAGGGAGCTACAAGAGACCCAGTACTTC. This rearrangement joins TRBV3-1 to TRBJ2-5, with D possibly matching TRBD2 (6 bases). CDR1 and CDR2 from the germline V gene are LGHDT and YNNKEL (reference sequence). V was pared by 4 bases and J by 2 bases, with 17 bases between. The CDR3 consists of 16 residues.

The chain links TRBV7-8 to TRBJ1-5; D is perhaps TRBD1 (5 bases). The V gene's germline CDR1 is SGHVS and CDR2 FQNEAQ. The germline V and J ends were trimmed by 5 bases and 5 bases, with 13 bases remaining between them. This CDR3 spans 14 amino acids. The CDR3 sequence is CASSPGRADQPQHF. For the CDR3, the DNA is TGTGCCAGCAGCCCAGGGAGGGCGGATCAGCCCCAGCATTTT.

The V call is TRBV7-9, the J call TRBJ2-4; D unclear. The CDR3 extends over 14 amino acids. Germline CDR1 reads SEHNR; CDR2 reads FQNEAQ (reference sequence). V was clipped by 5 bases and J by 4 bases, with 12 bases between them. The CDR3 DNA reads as TGTGCCAGCAGCCAAACTCAGAGTAAAAACATTCAGTACTTC. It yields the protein CASSQTQSKNIQYF.

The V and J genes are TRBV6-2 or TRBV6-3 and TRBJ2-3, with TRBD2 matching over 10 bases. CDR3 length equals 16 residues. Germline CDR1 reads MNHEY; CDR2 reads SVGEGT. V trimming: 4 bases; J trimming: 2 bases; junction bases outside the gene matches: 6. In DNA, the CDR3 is TGTGCCAGCAGTTGGGAGCGGGGGGGTTACACAGATACGCAGTATTTT. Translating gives CASSWERGGYTDTQYF.

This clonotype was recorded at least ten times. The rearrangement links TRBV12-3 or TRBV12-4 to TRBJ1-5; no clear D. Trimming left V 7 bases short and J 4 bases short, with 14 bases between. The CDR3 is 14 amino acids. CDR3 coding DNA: TGTGCCAGCACCAAGACAAGCAAGAATCAGCCCCAGCATTTT. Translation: CASTKTSKNQPQHF.

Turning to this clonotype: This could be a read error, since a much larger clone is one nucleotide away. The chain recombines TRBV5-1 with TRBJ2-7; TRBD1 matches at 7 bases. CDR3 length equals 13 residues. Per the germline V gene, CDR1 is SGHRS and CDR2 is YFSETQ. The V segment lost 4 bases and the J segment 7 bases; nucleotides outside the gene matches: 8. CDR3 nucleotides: TGCGCCAGCAGCACGGGACAGAACAATGAGCAGTACTTC. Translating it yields CASSTGQNNEQYF.